The 7 T cell receptor beta chains given below trace back to one sample, sequenced in a study of memory CD4+ T cells and cytomegalovirus serostatus. The sort gate was single viable CD3+CD4+CD8-CD45RO+ cells for memory CD4+ T cells. Using immunoSEQ multiplex PCR, the repertoire was profiled, and TCRdb retains in-frame clones only, with some absent. Among approximately 46,000 clones, roughly four fifths were seen once, and the ten largest hold around 1.2%. The sequenced sample consisted of memory CD4+ T cells from blood. The receptors derive from an adult in good health and CMV-seropositive.

The chain couples TRBV13 to TRBJ2-6, with 8 nucleotides matching TRBD1. The CDR3 length is 17 residues. The junction had 6 bases not matched to a gene; V was cut back by 5 bases and J by 0 bases. CDR1 and CDR2 (germline): PRHDT, FYEKMQ (reference sequence). In nucleotides, the CDR3 is TGTGCCAGCAGCCTCAGGACAGGGTACTCTGGGGCCAACGTCCTGACTTTC. Protein product: CASSLRTGYSGANVLTF.

This chain links TRBV11-2 with TRBJ1-1, with D perhaps matching TRBD1 (5 bases). CDR1 is SGHAT, CDR2 FQNNGV, per germline. Trimming left V 0 bases short and J 9 bases short, with 14 bases between. The CDR3 loop spans 14 amino acids. The CDR3 here is CASSLDGGEGKAFF. The CDR3, as DNA: TGTGCCAGCAGCTTAGATGGGGGAGAGGGTAAAGCTTTCTTT.

The V call is TRBV6-5, the J call TRBJ1-2; possibly TRBD1 for D (5 bases). The CDR3 loop spans 14 amino acids. Per the germline V gene, CDR1 is MNHEY and CDR2 is SVGAGI. Trimming left V 2 bases short and J 7 bases short, with 14 bases between. DNA for the CDR3: TGTGCCAGCAGTTACAGGGGTTTCTTCCTTGGCTACACCTTC. This gives the protein CASSYRGFFLGYTF.

This rearrangement joins TRBV7-2 to TRBJ1-5; D unresolved. The V and J ends lost 2 bases and 3 bases respectively, with 11 bases between them. The CDR3 has 15 amino acids. Germline V gives CDR1 SGHTA, CDR2 FQGNSA. CDR3 coding DNA: TGTGCCAGCAGCTTAAACCCAAACACCAATCAGCCCCAGCATTTT. Translating it yields CASSLNPNTNQPQHF.

The chain carries TRBV7-6 and TRBJ2-7, with D maybe TRBD1 (6 bases). CDR3 length: 13 amino acids. The germline V gene encodes CDR1 SGHVS and CDR2 FNYEAQ. V lost 4 bases and J 2 bases, leaving 9 bases between the germline ends. The CDR3 here is CASSYTGPYEQYF. CDR3 sequence (DNA): TGTGCCAGCAGCTATACAGGGCCCTACGAGCAGTACTTC. The variable domain in full, with the rest retrieved from reference TRBV7-6 and TRBJ2-7, is GAGVSQSPRYKVTKRGQDVALRCDPISGHVSLYWYRQALGQGPEFLTYFNYEAQQDKSGLPNDRFSAERPEGSISTLTIQRTEQRDSAMYRCASSYTGPYEQYFGPGTRLTVT.

V is TRBV5-6 and J is TRBJ1-6, with 12 bases matching TRBD1. Germline CDR1 SGHDT, CDR2 YYEEEE. The CDR3 consists of 15 residues. V gave up 5 bases and J gave up 14 bases; unmatched junction bases: 11. CDR3 region: CASSAGTGGYGTLHF. The CDR3, as DNA: TGTGCCAGCAGTGCCGGGACAGGGGGCTATGGCACCCTCCACTTT.

The chain combines TRBV4-3 with TRBJ2-2, with a possible D match to TRBD2 (6 bases). Trimming pared 0 bases from V and 4 bases from J, leaving 12 bases between. The germline gives CDR1 LGHNA, CDR2 YSLEER. This CDR3 is built from 16 residues. This CDR3 reads CASSQDSRGFTGELFF. In nucleotides, the CDR3 is TGCGCCAGCAGCCAAGATTCGCGGGGATTCACCGGGGAGCTGTTTTTT.